This T cell receptor (beta chain) was captured in a study of shared clonotypes between healthy human individuals. The study, taken as a whole, reports: What naive subsets generally showed was a larger estimated richness than memory subsets showed.

About this clone: Its specificity is unknown.

Several immunoSEQ plates held equal portions of the genomic DNA taken from each subset. This table comes from immunoSEQ multiplex PCR, and its TCRdb copy is limited to in-frame clones, with some not included. This sample yields a few million clones, of which 90% to 95% are seen a single time; around 0.4% belongs to the top ten. The V and J ends lost 5 bases and 1 base respectively, with 11 bases between them. This CDR3 is 14 amino acids long. Germline CDR1 LNHDA, CDR2 SQIVND (reference sequence). The J gene is TRBJ2-5, the V gene TRBV19; weak D call: TRBD1 (5 bases). Sequenced material: naive CD4+ T cells from PBMCs. Subset meaning: CD45RA+ positively selected. The sequence was collected from a man between 18 and 35 years old in good health. Some clones in this sample may be carry-over from other donors' samples. The CDR3 DNA is TGTGCCAGTAGTGTCCAGGGTGTCCAAGAGACCCAGTACTTC. Its translation is CASSVQGVQETQYF.